Here is one T cell receptor beta chain with its context. The antigen is undetermined. The data were obtained in a study of CD8 T cells in ankylosing spondylitis. Study observations and caveats: A TCR beta motif of 7 to 9 highly homologous variants seemed to mark ankylosing spondylitis blood. Researchers report that disease-linked clones proved CD8+ and relatively rare in peripheral blood.

It was by quantitative 5'-RACE with molecular barcodes that TCR beta libraries were made. TCRdb used MiXCR to reprocess the 5' RACE reads, holding one entry per CDR3 protein. This table has under 120,000 distinct CDR3 sequences, 24% appearing once. The sample was synovial fluid, either unsorted or a sorted T cell fraction (not recorded which). This clonotype was obtained from a male donor with ankylosing spondylitis.

CDR3 in amino acids: CASSSTPGGAQYF. The CDR3 bases are TGTGCCAGCAGTTCGACGCCCGGAGGGGCGCAGTATTTT. V is TRBV12-3 or TRBV12-4 and J is TRBJ2-3; weak D call: TRBD2 (6 bases). There are 13 residues in the CDR3. Trimming left V 4 bases short and J 10 bases short, with 15 bases between.